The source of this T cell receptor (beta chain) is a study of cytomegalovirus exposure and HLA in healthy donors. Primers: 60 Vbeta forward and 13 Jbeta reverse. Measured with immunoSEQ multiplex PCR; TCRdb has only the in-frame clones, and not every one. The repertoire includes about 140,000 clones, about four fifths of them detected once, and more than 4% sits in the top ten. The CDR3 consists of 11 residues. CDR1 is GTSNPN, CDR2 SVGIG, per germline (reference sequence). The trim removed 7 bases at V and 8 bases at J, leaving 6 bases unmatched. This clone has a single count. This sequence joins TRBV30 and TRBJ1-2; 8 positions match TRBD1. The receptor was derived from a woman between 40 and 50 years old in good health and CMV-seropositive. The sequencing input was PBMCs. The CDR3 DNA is TGTGCCTTGGACAGGGCGTCCGGCTACACCTTC. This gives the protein CALDRASGYTF.